Below, 14 T cell receptor beta chains from the same sample are listed, as sequenced in a study of cytomegalovirus exposure and HLA in healthy donors. Researchers ran the PCR with 60 Vbeta and 13 Jbeta primers. Only in-frame clones appear in the TCRdb table, and some are missing; sequencing was by immunoSEQ multiplex PCR. The sample has some 200,000 clones; more than 75% are singletons. The sequenced sample consisted of PBMCs. These receptors originate from a woman aged 40 to 50 in good health and CMV-seronegative.

V and J are TRBV6-5 and TRBJ1-5; D call uncertain. CDR1 is MNHEY, CDR2 SVGAGI, per germline. V was pared by 6 bases and J by 1 base, with 10 bases between. This CDR3 spans 14 amino acids. The CDR3 DNA is TGTGCCAGCAGACGGACTAGAAGCAATCAGCCCCAGCATTTT. It specifies CASRRTRSNQPQHF.

The chain joins TRBV2 to TRBJ2-1, with a weak D call TRBD2 (7 bases). The germline CDR1 and CDR2 sequences are SNHLY and FYNNEI. Trimming cost V 11 bases and J 2 bases, with 13 bases left between them. This CDR3 contains 13 residues. The CDR3 loop reads CAGGAGPYNEQFF. The CDR3, as DNA: TGTGCCGGGGGGGCGGGACCCTACAATGAGCAGTTCTTC.

V is TRBV10-2 and J is TRBJ1-4; tentatively, D is TRBD1 (6 bases). The CDR3 has 18 residues. Germline CDR1 reads WSHSY; CDR2 reads SAAADI. Trimming took off 6 bases at V and 8 bases at J, with 28 bases between the two ends. The CDR3 sequence is CASRESTNRDWRGEKLFF. As DNA, the CDR3 is TGCGCCAGCAGGGAAAGTACCAACAGGGACTGGCGGGGGGAAAAACTGTTTTTT.

The sample holds one count of this clone. The chain couples TRBV5-4 to TRBJ2-7; 8 nucleotides match TRBD2. The CDR3 consists of 14 residues. Germline-derived CDR1 and CDR2 are SGHNT and YYREEE (reference sequence). J lost 5 bases, V lost 3 bases, and 7 bases had no gene match. CDR3 sequence: CASSSAAGDHEQYF. In DNA form, the CDR3 reads TGTGCCAGCAGCTCCGCAGCGGGAGACCACGAGCAGTACTTC. Using reference TRBV5-4 and TRBJ2-7 for the parts outside the CDR3, the full variable domain is ETGVTQSPTHLIKTRGQQVTLRCSSQSGHNTVSWYQQALGQGPQFIFQYYREEENGRGNFPPRFSGLQFPNYSSELNVNALELDDSALYLCASSSAAGDHEQYFGPGTRLTVT.

V usage is TRBV13 and J usage is TRBJ2-1; possibly TRBD2 for D (5 bases). V lost 3 bases to trimming and J lost 9 bases, with 18 bases between them. The length of the CDR3 is 15 residues. Germline V gene sequence: CDR1 PRHDT, CDR2 FYEKMQ (reference sequence). The CDR3 DNA reads as TGTGCCAGCAGCTTTAAGGTATCCGGGATTGGTGAGCAGTTCTTC. Protein product: CASSFKVSGIGEQFF.

This clone was picked up one time. The genes are TRBV6-1 and TRBJ1-3; possible D gene TRBD1, 5 bases. The CDR3 sequence is 17 residues long. Trimming removed 4 bases from V and 3 bases from J, with 19 bases in between. CDR1 is MNHNS and CDR2 is SASEGT in the germline V gene. CDR3 DNA: TGTGCCAGCAGTGGCCGGGGACTTTCCTCTTTTGGAAACACCATATATTTT. It codes for CASSGRGLSSFGNTIYF.

The V and J genes are TRBV19 and TRBJ1-2, with 10 positions matching TRBD1. Germline loops: CDR1 LNHDA, CDR2 SQIVND (reference sequence). V trimming: 3 bases; J trimming: 2 bases; junction bases outside the gene matches: 6. This CDR3 comprises 16 residues. The CDR3 DNA reads TGTGCCAGTAGTATCAGGACAGGGGGTGCGAACTATGGCTACACCTTC. This encodes CASSIRTGGANYGYTF. Looking up the rest from reference TRBV19 and TRBJ1-2 gives the full variable domain: DGGITQSPKYLFRKEGQNVTLSCEQNLNHDAMYWYRQDPGQGLRLIYYSQIVNDFQKGDIAEGYSVSREKKESFPLTVTSAQKNPTAFYLCASSIRTGGANYGYTFGSGTRLTVV.

The genes are TRBV6-4 and TRBJ1-2; D perhaps matches TRBD1 (6 bases). CDR1 is MRHNA, CDR2 SNTAGT, per germline. Trimming left V 1 base short and J 8 bases short, with 11 bases between. There are 13 residues in the CDR3. CDR3 nucleotides: TGTGCCAGCAGTGACTTAGGGACACGCGGCTACACCTTC. This translates into CASSDLGTRGYTF.

The chain is built from TRBV5-1 and TRBJ2-2; a possible D gene is TRBD2 (5 bases). Between the trimmed V and J ends, which lost 2 bases and 0 bases, there was a span of 5 bases. Per germline, CDR1 SGHRS and CDR2 YFSETQ. CDR3 length equals 14 residues. CDR3 in amino acids: CASSFGANTGELFF. In nucleotides, the CDR3 is TGCGCCAGCAGCTTCGGGGCGAACACCGGGGAGCTGTTTTTT.

For the CDR3, the DNA is TGTGCCAGCAATGGACAGGGTTCAGGAAACACCATATATTTT. Its protein product is CASNGQGSGNTIYF. The V gene is TRBV2, the J gene TRBJ1-3, with TRBD1 matching 8 bases. CDR1 SNHLY and CDR2 FYNNEI come from the germline V gene. V lost 7 bases and J lost 4; bases outside the gene matches: 6. The CDR3 totals 14 residues. The variable domain in full, with the rest retrieved from reference TRBV2 and TRBJ1-3, is EPEVTQTPSHQVTQMGQEVILRCVPISNHLYFYWYRQILGQKVEFLVSFYNNEISEKSEIFDDQFSVERPDGSNFTLKIRSTKLEDSAMYFCASNGQGSGNTIYFGEGSWLTVV.

Remarks on this clone: The sample has other DNA sequences that encode this CDR3 too. This sequence joins TRBV2 and TRBJ2-7, with 8 bases aligning to TRBD1. The CDR3 has 14 residues. Germline-derived CDR1 and CDR2 are SNHLY and FYNNEI. Trimming cost V 3 bases and J 3 bases; bases outside gene matches: 4. Here the CDR3 reads CASSDPGQGYEQYF. The CDR3 bases are TGTGCCAGCAGTGATCCAGGACAGGGCTACGAGCAGTACTTC.

Only one count was recorded for this clone. The chain carries TRBV10-1 and TRBJ2-5; 14 positions match TRBD2. The CDR3 is 16 residues long. The V and J ends lost 7 bases and 4 bases, in that order; junction bases with no gene match: 8. Germline assignment: CDR1 WNHNN and CDR2 SYGVQD (reference sequence). CDR3: CASTPGLAGGIETQYF. Here the CDR3 DNA reads TGCGCCAGCACTCCCGGACTAGCGGGAGGCATAGAGACCCAGTACTTC.

V usage is TRBV5-1 and J usage is TRBJ2-1, with 11 bases that match TRBD2. Germline V gene lookup returns CDR1 SGHRS and CDR2 YFSETQ. This CDR3 comprises 15 residues. The V segment lost 2 bases and the J segment 6 bases; nucleotides outside the gene matches: 4. The CDR3 sequence: CASSLGTSGPNEQFF. CDR3 sequence (DNA): TGCGCCAGCAGCTTAGGGACTAGCGGTCCCAATGAGCAGTTCTTC.

This clone has only one observation. V and J are TRBV19 and TRBJ1-2, with 10 bases matching TRBD1. Germline values: CDR1 LNHDA, CDR2 SQIVND (reference sequence). This CDR3 has 14 residues. The J segment lost 4 bases and the V segment lost 4 bases, leaving 3 bases of the junction unmatched. For the CDR3, the DNA is TGTGCCAGTAGTACGGGACAGGGGTTCTATGGCTACACCTTC. Encoded protein: CASSTGQGFYGYTF.